The 30 T cell receptor beta chains below all came from one sample that was sequenced in a study of neurological immune-mediated disorders (dated by TCRdb to about 2019). Library construction relied on 5' RACE. TCRdb lists the instrument as Illumina HiSeq 2500. TCRdb passed the public sequencing reads through fastp at Q25 and MiXCR, retaining productive beta sequences. CDR3 protein sequences are deduplicated, and each keeps its most common genes and DNA. This sample gives 50,000 or so distinct CDR3 sequences in total; about a tenth of them show up just once. Jointly, the top ten make up roughly 20% of the sample. Sequenced input: PBMCs. These receptors were obtained from a woman in her forties with HTLV-1-associated myelopathy (HAM/TSP).

This clonotype was detected ten times or more. The chain combines TRBV12-5 with TRBJ1-1; no clear D. Germline CDR1 LGHNT, CDR2 FRNRAP. The CDR3 covers 21 residues. Trimming took off 0 bases at V and 1 base at J, with 27 bases between the two ends. The CDR3 DNA follows: TGTGCTAGTGGTTTGGTACCACTTTTTGTTGGATTTAAGGAGGGGAACACTGAAGCTTTCTTT. Its translation is CASGLVPLFVGFKEGNTEAFF.

This clonotype appeared many times. The chain couples TRBV5-1 to TRBJ1-1, with D possibly matching TRBD1 (6 bases). With 4 bases removed from V and 0 bases from J, the gap between germline ends came to 19 bases. CDR1 is SGHRS, CDR2 YFSETQ, per germline. The CDR3 is 17 residues long. CDR3 sequence reads: CASSKEINRVMNTEAFF. The CDR3 nucleotides are TGCGCCAGCAGCAAAGAGATAAACAGGGTTATGAACACTGAAGCTTTCTTT. The full variable domain, completed using reference TRBV5-1 and TRBJ1-1, is KAGVTQTPRYLIKTRGQQVTLSCSPISGHRSVSWYQQTPGQGLQFLFEYFSETQRNKGNFPGRFSGRQFSNSRSEMNVSTLELGDSALYLCASSKEINRVMNTEAFFGQGTRLTVV.

At least ten counts were recorded for this clonotype. J is TRBJ2-7 and V is TRBV4-3; D remains unclear. Trimming took off 3 bases at V and 1 base at J, with 13 bases between the two ends. Looked up from germline, CDR1 is LGHNA and CDR2 is YSLEER. CDR3 length: 15 residues. The CDR3 bases are TGCGCCAGCAGCCACTCCGCAGGTTTTTCCTACGAGCAGTACTTC. Its protein product is CASSHSAGFSYEQYF.

J is TRBJ2-2 and V is TRBV4-3, with D perhaps matching TRBD1 (6 bases). V was cut by 3 bases and J by 0 bases, with 14 bases left in between. The CDR3 length is 17 residues. Germline V lookup: CDR1 LGHNA, CDR2 YSLEER. CDR3 DNA sequence: TGCGCCAGCAGCCACCATGGGGACAAGGCGAACACCGGGGAGCTGTTTTTT. Amino acids: CASSHHGDKANTGELFF.

This clonotype was recorded at least ten times. The genes are TRBV4-3 and TRBJ1-3; D unresolved. The germline gives CDR1 LGHNA, CDR2 YSLEER. The CDR3 runs 13 residues. Between the trimmed V and J ends, which lost 4 bases and 7 bases, there was a span of 11 bases. CDR3 amino acids: CASSPGVGNTIYF. For the CDR3, the DNA is TGCGCCAGCAGCCCAGGCGTCGGGAACACCATATATTTT.

This clonotype was observed many times. The chain uses TRBV12-3 or TRBV12-4 and TRBJ1-5; 10 positions agree with TRBD1. The CDR3 is made up of 16 amino acids. The V segment lost 3 bases and the J segment 5 bases; nucleotides outside the gene matches: 7. The CDR3 DNA sequence: TGTGCCAGCAGTTTCTCTCGGGGACAGGGGTATCAGCCCCAGCATTTT. It specifies CASSFSRGQGYQPQHF.

In this sample, this clonotype turned up many times. The chain is built from TRBV5-8 and TRBJ2-2, with TRBD2 matching 11 bases. The CDR3 runs 14 residues. V shed 4 bases, J shed 6 bases, and the junction held 2 bases outside the gene matches. The V gene's germline CDR1 is SGHTS and CDR2 YDEGEE. CDR3 amino acids: CASSISGGAGELFF. The CDR3 DNA sequence: TGTGCCAGCAGCATTAGCGGGGGGGCCGGGGAGCTGTTTTTT.

The V gene is TRBV20-1, the J gene TRBJ2-7; 8 positions match TRBD2. The V segment lost 5 bases and the J segment 1 base; nucleotides outside the gene matches: 13. From germline, CDR1 is DFQATT and CDR2 SNEGSKA (reference sequence). The CDR3 has 16 amino acids. CDR3 DNA sequence: TGCAGTGCTCCGAATCAACTTTTAGCGGGGTCCTACGAGCAGTACTTC. Protein sequence: CSAPNQLLAGSYEQYF.

This clonotype was observed at least ten times. The chain employs TRBV21-1 and TRBJ2-2; the table's D gene call, TRBD2, was not cross checked with the DNA. TRBV21-1 represents a pseudogene. The CDR3 contains 19 residues. CDR3 DNA: TGTGCCAGCAGCTCAGAGCATCTAGCGGGGGGGCTGGGCACCGGGGAGCTGTTTTTT. This codes for CASSSEHLAGGLGTGELFF.

This clonotype was seen many times. The chain is built from TRBV7-8 and TRBJ2-3; 8 positions match TRBD2. The V segment lost 11 bases and the J segment 4 bases; nucleotides outside the gene matches: 8. The V gene's germline CDR1 is SGHVS and CDR2 FQNEAQ. There are 13 residues in the CDR3. The CDR3 spells CASCRGGSDTQYF. The DNA for the CDR3 is TGTGCCTCGTGCCGCGGGGGGTCAGATACGCAGTATTTT.

This clonotype was observed many times. The chain uses TRBV5-1 and TRBJ2-1; 16 nucleotides line up with TRBD2. Germline assignment: CDR1 SGHRS and CDR2 YFSETQ. The CDR3 sequence is 19 residues long. Trimming removed 3 bases from V and 0 bases from J; junction bases left unmatched: 6. The CDR3 loop reads CASSSPGLAGGSSYNEQFF. The DNA of the CDR3 is TGCGCCAGCAGCTCACCGGGACTAGCGGGGGGGAGCTCCTACAATGAGCAGTTCTTC.

This clonotype has a count of ten or more. V is TRBV12-3 or TRBV12-4 and J is TRBJ2-4; weak D call: TRBD2 (6 bases). Trimming took 6 bases from V and 0 from J, leaving 9 bases between them. The CDR3 has 14 amino acids. The CDR3 nucleotides are TGTGCCAGCAGACTAGCCGCAGCCAAAAACATTCAGTACTTC. Translation gives CASRLAAAKNIQYF.

This clonotype was counted ten times or more. The chain employs TRBV7-2 and TRBJ2-7; 8 nucleotides line up with TRBD1. Per germline, CDR1 SGHTA and CDR2 FQGNSA. The CDR3 has 12 amino acids. Trimming at V came to 5 bases and at J to 6 bases, leaving 3 bases not matched to a gene. This chain's CDR3 is CASSHGQGEQYF. DNA of the CDR3: TGTGCCAGCAGCCACGGACAGGGCGAGCAGTACTTC.

This clonotype was counted many times. The CDR3 region has the DNA TGTGCCAGCAGCCAGCCGGACAGGGGAGTCACCGGGGAGCTGTTTTTT. Its translation: CASSQPDRGVTGELFF. This chain uses TRBV14 with TRBJ2-2; 9 bases map to TRBD1. J was trimmed by 4 bases and V by 3 bases; bases with no gene match: 6. The germline V gene has CDR1 SGHDN and CDR2 FVKESK. The CDR3 contains 16 residues.

There are many counts of this clonotype. V usage is TRBV9 and J usage is TRBJ2-3; D call uncertain. V lost 9 bases and J lost 0, with 17 bases in between. The CDR3 totals 15 residues. From germline, CDR1 is SGDLS and CDR2 YYNGEE. CDR3: CATKAFPESTDTQYF. Here the CDR3 DNA reads TGTGCCACCAAAGCATTCCCCGAAAGCACAGATACGCAGTATTTT.

As to this clonotype: The junction does not match germline at one end; this may be a read error. The CDR3 nucleotides read TGCAGTGCTGACCGGGGGTTTAACACTGAAGATTTCTTT. This codes for CSADRGFNTEDFF. The J gene is TRBJ1-1, the V gene TRBV20-1, with a tentative D call TRBD1 (5 bases). CDR1 is DFQATT and CDR2 is SNEGSKA in the germline V gene (reference sequence). This CDR3 is 13 amino acids long.

This clonotype showed up many times. The CDR3 protein is CASSESGHRNQPQHF. DNA for the CDR3: TGCGCCAGCAGTGAGTCCGGGCACCGCAATCAGCCCCAGCATTTT. The chain links TRBV10-2 to TRBJ1-5, with unresolved D. Per germline, CDR1 WSHSY and CDR2 SAAADI. Trimming cost V 0 bases and J 2 bases, with 8 bases left between them. There are 15 residues in the CDR3.

This clonotype appeared a few times. V gene TRBV7-8 combines with J gene TRBJ1-2; tentatively, D is TRBD1 (5 bases). The germline V gene encodes CDR1 SGHVS and CDR2 FQNEAQ. This CDR3 has 16 residues. V shed 5 bases and J shed 1 base, with 17 bases lying between them. CDR3 DNA sequence: TGTGCCAGCAGCCCGCCCATGGGGGGAGATAACTATGGCTACACCTTC. This codes for CASSPPMGGDNYGYTF.

V is TRBV6-2 or TRBV6-3 and J is TRBJ2-7; 11 bases map to TRBD1. CDR1 is MNHEY, CDR2 SVGEGT, per germline. The CDR3 spans 14 residues. After removal of 6 bases from V and 4 bases from J, the junction contained 5 bases not matched to a gene. CDR3 in DNA: TGTGCCAGCAGGACCGGGACAGGGGGATACGAGCAGTACTTC. It specifies CASRTGTGGYEQYF.

The sample holds many counts of this clonotype. The J gene is TRBJ1-1, the V gene TRBV6-2 or TRBV6-3; D is possibly TRBD1 (5 bases). Trimming took off 6 bases at V and 1 base at J, with 18 bases between the two ends. Per germline, CDR1 MNHEY and CDR2 SVGEGT. This CDR3 comprises 16 residues. The CDR3 reads CASRPTSGFGNTEAFF. CDR3 nucleotides: TGTGCCAGCAGACCAACCTCAGGGTTTGGGAACACTGAAGCTTTCTTT.

This clonotype was found many times. The chain uses TRBV9 and TRBJ2-1; D unresolved. Per the germline V gene, CDR1 is SGDLS and CDR2 is YYNGEE. This CDR3 has 15 residues. Trimming took off 6 bases at V and 8 bases at J, with 21 bases between the two ends. CDR3: CASTLTWGVGDEQFF. DNA of the CDR3: TGTGCCAGCACCCTAACGTGGGGTGTGGGCGATGAGCAGTTCTTC.

This clonotype was counted many times. The chain joins TRBV2 to TRBJ2-7, with TRBD1 matching over 8 bases. The V gene's germline CDR1 is SNHLY and CDR2 FYNNEI. This CDR3 contains 14 residues. V was pared by 6 bases and J by 0 bases, with 4 bases of the junction left unmatched. The DNA for the CDR3 is TGTGCCAGCAGCCCGACAGGGGCCTCCTACGAGCAGTACTTC. It yields the protein CASSPTGASYEQYF.

This clonotype was recorded at least ten times. In nucleotides, the CDR3 is TGCGCCAGCAGCTTGGGCCCCCAGGCAGCCACTAATGAAAAACTGTTTTTT. It yields the protein CASSLGPQAATNEKLFF. The chain employs TRBV5-1 and TRBJ1-4; D uncertain. This CDR3 spans 17 amino acids. V was cut by 0 bases and J by 2 bases, with 14 bases left in between. CDR1 is SGHRS, CDR2 YFSETQ, per germline.

This clonotype was found a few times. A much larger clone lies one base from this, so it may be a read error. J is TRBJ1-6 and V is TRBV4-3; 7 nucleotides agree with TRBD1. Germline trimming cut 2 bases from V and 2 bases from J; bases unmatched to any gene: 9. In germline, CDR1 is LGHNA, CDR2 YSLEER. The CDR3 covers 18 residues. The CDR3 DNA follows: TGCGCCAGCAGCCAAACCCGAACAGGGGTCCCCTATAATTCACCCCTCCACTTT. Amino acid sequence: CASSQTRTGVPYNSPLHF.

This clonotype was counted at least ten times. The chain recombines TRBV2 with TRBJ2-7; perhaps TRBD1 as D (6 bases). V was cut by 8 bases and J by 6 bases, with 17 bases left in between. Germline CDR1 and CDR2: SNHLY and FYNNEI. The CDR3 has 13 amino acids. The CDR3 loop is CASGPGVGGEQYF. CDR3 coding DNA: TGTGCCAGCGGTCCAGGGGTAGGAGGCGAGCAGTACTTC.

The chain carries TRBV24-1 and TRBJ2-1; possibly TRBD2 for D (5 bases). V was pared by 4 bases and J by 4 bases, with 13 bases between. Per germline, CDR1 KGHDR and CDR2 SFDVKD. The CDR3 length is 15 residues. The CDR3 spells CATSEEPGLYNEQFF. CDR3 nucleotides: TGTGCCACCAGTGAGGAGCCGGGGTTATACAATGAGCAGTTCTTC.

Ten or more counts support this clonotype. The V call is TRBV14, the J call TRBJ1-2; D possibly corresponds to TRBD1 (6 bases). Germline V gene sequence: CDR1 SGHDN, CDR2 FVKESK. The CDR3 has 14 residues. Between the trimmed V and J ends, which lost 4 bases and 4 bases, there was a span of 13 bases. The CDR3 spells CASSPRTEAYGYTF. The CDR3 DNA reads TGTGCCAGCAGCCCCCGGACAGAAGCCTATGGCTACACCTTC.

This clonotype was detected many times. The V gene is TRBV12-3 or TRBV12-4, the J gene TRBJ1-5; a weak D match, TRBD1 (5 bases). The CDR3 is made up of 15 amino acids. V shed 1 base and J shed 5 bases, with 12 bases lying between them. CDR3 sequence (DNA): TGTGCCAGCAGTTTAGGTGGGTCAGGGTATCAGCCCCAGCATTTT. This encodes CASSLGGSGYQPQHF.

This clonotype was counted ten times or more. The chain joins TRBV29-1 to TRBJ1-2; maybe TRBD1 (6 bases). Between the trimmed V and J ends, which lost 2 bases and 7 bases, there was a span of 14 bases. This CDR3 spans 13 amino acids. Germline V gene data show CDR1 as SQVTM and CDR2 as ANQGSEA. The chain's CDR3 is CSVEQGSFRGYTF. The DNA of the CDR3 is TGCAGCGTTGAACAGGGGTCCTTCCGTGGCTACACCTTC.

This clonotype was recorded at least ten times. V gene TRBV6-1 combines with J gene TRBJ1-1, with D unresolved. V shed 2 bases and J shed 0 bases, with 7 bases lying between them. This CDR3 is 14 amino acids long. CDR1 is MNHNS and CDR2 is SASEGT in the germline V gene. The CDR3 protein is CASSEIGMNTEAFF. CDR3 in DNA: TGTGCCAGCAGTGAAATCGGTATGAACACTGAAGCTTTCTTT.